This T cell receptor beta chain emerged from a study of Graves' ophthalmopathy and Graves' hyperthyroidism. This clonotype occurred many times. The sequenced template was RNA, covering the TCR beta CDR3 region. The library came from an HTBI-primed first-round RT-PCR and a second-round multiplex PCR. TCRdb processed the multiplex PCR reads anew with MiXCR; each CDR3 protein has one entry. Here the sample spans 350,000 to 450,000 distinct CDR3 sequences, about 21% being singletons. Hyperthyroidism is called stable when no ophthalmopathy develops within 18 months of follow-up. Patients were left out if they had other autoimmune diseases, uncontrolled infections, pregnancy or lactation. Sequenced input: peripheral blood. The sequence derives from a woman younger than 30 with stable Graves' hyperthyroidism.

The CDR3 is CSVSLFTEGGYTF. The CDR3 DNA sequence: TGCAGCGTTTCGTTATTCACGGAGGGTGGCTACACCTTC. This chain joins TRBV29-1 and TRBJ1-2; the D is unclear. The V gene lost 5 bases and the J gene lost 7 bases, with 17 bases spanning the gap. This CDR3 has 13 amino acids. CDR1 and CDR2 from the germline V gene are SQVTM and ANQGSEA. The full variable domain, its missing parts supplied by reference TRBV29-1 and TRBJ1-2, is SAVISQKPSRDICQRGTSLTIQCQVDSQVTMMFWYRQQPGQSLTLIATANQGSEATYESGFVIDKFPISRPNLTFSTLTVSNMSPEDSSIYLCSVSLFTEGGYTFGSGTRLTVV.